What follows is one T cell receptor beta chain and its context. V gave up 2 bases and J gave up 2 bases, with 10 bases separating them. The CDR3 has 14 amino acids. Looked up from germline, CDR1 is MDHEN and CDR2 is SYDVKM. The source of the sample is a study of blood T cell repertoires in COVID-19. As for the study in general: Italy, Spain and the United States were the sources of the convalescent and acute COVID-19 samples. Sources were T cells, B-cell-depleted T cells, or PBMCs; the material itself was cDNA or gDNA.

Authors' data handling: Estimates of nucleated cell counts were drawn from the amplification of reference gene primers. Assay used: immunoSEQ multiplex PCR; TCRdb lists only in-frame clones, some missing. For V, J and clone size, that table is used; D and trimming come from the DNA. The sample holds 100,000 to 150,000 clones, about four fifths seen once. One Seattle source followed patients from active infection through their disease course. The genes are TRBV28 and TRBJ2-7; D is unresolved. This receptor was obtained from a man aged 25 to 40 with COVID-19, enrolled during active disease. Source material: peripheral blood. The CDR3 region is CASSLGHSPYEQYF. In nucleotides, the CDR3 is TGTGCCAGCAGTTTAGGCCACAGTCCCTACGAGCAGTACTTC.